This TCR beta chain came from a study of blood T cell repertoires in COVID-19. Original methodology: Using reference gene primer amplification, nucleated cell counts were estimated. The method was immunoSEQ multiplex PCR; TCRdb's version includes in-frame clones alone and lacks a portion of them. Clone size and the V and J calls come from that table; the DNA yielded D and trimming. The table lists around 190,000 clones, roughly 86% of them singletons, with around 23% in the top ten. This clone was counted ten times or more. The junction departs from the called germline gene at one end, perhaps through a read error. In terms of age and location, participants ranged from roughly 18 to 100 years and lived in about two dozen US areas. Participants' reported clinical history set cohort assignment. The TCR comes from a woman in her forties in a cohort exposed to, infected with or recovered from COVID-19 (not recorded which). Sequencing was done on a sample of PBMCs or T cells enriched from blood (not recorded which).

CDR3 DNA: TGTGCCAGCACTGACCGGCCCGAGGGCAACGGCTACACCTTC. Protein product: CASTDRPEGNGYTF. J is TRBJ1-2 and V is TRBV6-4; no definite D call. This CDR3 comprises 14 residues. The germline V gene has CDR1 MRHNA and CDR2 SNTAGT.